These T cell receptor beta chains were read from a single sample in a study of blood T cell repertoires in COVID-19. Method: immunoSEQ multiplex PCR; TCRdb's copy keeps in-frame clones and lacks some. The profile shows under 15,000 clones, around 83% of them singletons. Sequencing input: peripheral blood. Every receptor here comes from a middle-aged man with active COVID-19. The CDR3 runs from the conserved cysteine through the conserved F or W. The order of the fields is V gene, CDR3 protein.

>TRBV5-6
CASSPVIAGVGGELFF
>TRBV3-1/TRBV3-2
CASSQDQVEVKETQYF
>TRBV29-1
CSVVLAGGKNTGELFF
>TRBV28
CASTDGVRQGGIGNQPQHF
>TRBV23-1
CASSQFGGQSVIYEQYF
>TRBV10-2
CASSGLAGASEQFF
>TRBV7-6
CASSVDRGRETQYF
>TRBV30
CAWSGWGGNTEAFF
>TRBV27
CASSGTSEDEQFF
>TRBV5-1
CASSLLAGVGNEQFF
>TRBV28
CASRPVTGANQPQHF
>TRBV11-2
CASSYRGTANLEAFF
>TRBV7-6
CASSSSPSSYNSPLHF
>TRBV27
CASSLSQGYKTYEQYF
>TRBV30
CAWTRQLNTGELFF
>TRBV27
CASSLVRDSNQPQHF
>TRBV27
CASRLTGEYSPLHF
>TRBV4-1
CASSQPGGSGNTIYF
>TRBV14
CASSLDRDTNEKLFF
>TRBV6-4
CASSVGAAGTTGELFF
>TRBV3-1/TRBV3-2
CASSNDRAYGEQYF
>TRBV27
CASSLSPGHFYNEQFF
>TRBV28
CASAGGGSEKLFF
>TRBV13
CASSLGGGGEQFF
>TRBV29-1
CSVTDGQGYEQYF
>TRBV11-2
CASSSEVGEKLFF